This T cell receptor beta chain comes out of a study of T cells after yellow fever vaccination. In the study overall: Each low-cell-number fraction was prepared by means of SMART-Seq v4 Ultra Low Input.

V lost 6 bases, J lost 7 bases, and 5 bases stayed unmatched. Germline V lookup: CDR1 LGHDT, CDR2 YNNKEL (reference sequence). This CDR3 spans 12 amino acids. Comment on this clonotype: Its specificity is unknown.

Overall study findings and caveats: Weaker in magnitude, the secondary response showed a faster peak on day 5 versus 15.

Using its own MiXCR run on the 5' RACE reads, TCRdb lists one record per CDR3 protein. Of approximately 450,000 distinct CDR3 sequences in the sample, around 20% were seen once. Sequencing used PBMCs, obtained before the yellow fever booster vaccination. The chain carries TRBV3-1 and TRBJ1-1; 7 bases line up with TRBD1. The clonotype originates from a man aged 18 to 30 who received the YFV17D yellow fever vaccine. CDR3 sequence (DNA): TGTGCCAGCAGTACAGGGGTCGGTGAAGCTTTCTTT. Translated: CASSTGVGEAFF.